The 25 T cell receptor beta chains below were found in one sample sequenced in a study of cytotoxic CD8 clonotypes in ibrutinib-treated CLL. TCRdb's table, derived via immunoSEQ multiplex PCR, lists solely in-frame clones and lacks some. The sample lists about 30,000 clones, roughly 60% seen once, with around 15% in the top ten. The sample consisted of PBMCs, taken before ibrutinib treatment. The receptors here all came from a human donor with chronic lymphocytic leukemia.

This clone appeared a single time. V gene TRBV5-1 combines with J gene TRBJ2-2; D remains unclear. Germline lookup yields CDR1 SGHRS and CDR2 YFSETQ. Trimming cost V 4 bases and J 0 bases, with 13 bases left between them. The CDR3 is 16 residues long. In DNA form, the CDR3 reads TGCGCCAGCAGCGCAGACATACGATCGAACACCGGGGAGCTGTTTTTT. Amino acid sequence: CASSADIRSNTGELFF.

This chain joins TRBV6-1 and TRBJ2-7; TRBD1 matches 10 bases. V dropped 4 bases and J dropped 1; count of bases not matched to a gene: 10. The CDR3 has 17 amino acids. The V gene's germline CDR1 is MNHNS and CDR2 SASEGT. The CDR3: CASSGLRRDRGSYEQYF. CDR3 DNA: TGTGCCAGCAGTGGACTACGGCGGGACAGGGGATCCTACGAGCAGTACTTC.

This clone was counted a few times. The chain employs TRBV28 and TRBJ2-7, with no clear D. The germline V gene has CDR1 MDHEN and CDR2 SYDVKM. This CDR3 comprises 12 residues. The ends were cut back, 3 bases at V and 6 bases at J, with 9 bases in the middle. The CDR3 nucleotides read TGTGCCAGCAGTTTTGGAGTCTTCGAGCAGTACTTC. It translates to CASSFGVFEQYF. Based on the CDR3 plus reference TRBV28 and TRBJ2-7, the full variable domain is DVKVTQSSRYLVKRTGEKVFLECVQDMDHENMFWYRQDPGLGLRLIYFSYDVKMKEKGDIPEGYSVSREKKERFSLILESASTNQTSMYLCASSFGVFEQYFGPGTRLTVT.

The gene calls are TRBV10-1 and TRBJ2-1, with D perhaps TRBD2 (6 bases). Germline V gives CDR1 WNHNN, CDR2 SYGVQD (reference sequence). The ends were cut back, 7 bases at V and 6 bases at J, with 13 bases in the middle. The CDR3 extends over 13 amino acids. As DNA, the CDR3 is TGCGCCAGCACTAGCGCCGAAGGCAATGAGCAGTTCTTC. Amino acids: CASTSAEGNEQFF.

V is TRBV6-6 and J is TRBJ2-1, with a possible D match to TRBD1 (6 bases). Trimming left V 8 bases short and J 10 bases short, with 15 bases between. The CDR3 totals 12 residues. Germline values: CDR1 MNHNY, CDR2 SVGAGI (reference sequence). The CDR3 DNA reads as TGTGCCAGCGGGATCGCCCAGGGGGAGCAGTTCTTC. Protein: CASGIAQGEQFF.

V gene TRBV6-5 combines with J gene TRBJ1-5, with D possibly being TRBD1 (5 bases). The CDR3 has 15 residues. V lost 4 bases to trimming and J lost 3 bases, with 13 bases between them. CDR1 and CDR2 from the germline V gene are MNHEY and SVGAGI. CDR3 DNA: TGTGCCAGCAGTTTGAGCAGGGCCTCCAATCAGCCCCAGCATTTT. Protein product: CASSLSRASNQPQHF.

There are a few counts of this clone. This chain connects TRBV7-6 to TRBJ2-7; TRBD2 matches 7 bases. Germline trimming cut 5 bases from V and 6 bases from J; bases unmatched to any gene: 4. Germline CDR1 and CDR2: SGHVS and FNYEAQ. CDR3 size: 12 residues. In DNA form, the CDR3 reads TGTGCCAGCAGCCCCCCTAGCGGCGAGCAGTACTTC. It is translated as CASSPPSGEQYF. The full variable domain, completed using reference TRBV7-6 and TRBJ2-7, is GAGVSQSPRYKVTKRGQDVALRCDPISGHVSLYWYRQALGQGPEFLTYFNYEAQQDKSGLPNDRFSAERPEGSISTLTIQRTEQRDSAMYRCASSPPSGEQYFGPGTRLTVT.

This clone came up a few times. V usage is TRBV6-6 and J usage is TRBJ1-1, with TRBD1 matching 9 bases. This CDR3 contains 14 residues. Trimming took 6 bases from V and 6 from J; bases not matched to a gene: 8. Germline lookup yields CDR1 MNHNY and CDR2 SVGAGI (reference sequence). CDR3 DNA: TGTGCCAGCAGAGAACAGGGGGCGGCCGCTGAAGCTTTCTTT. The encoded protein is CASREQGAAAEAFF.

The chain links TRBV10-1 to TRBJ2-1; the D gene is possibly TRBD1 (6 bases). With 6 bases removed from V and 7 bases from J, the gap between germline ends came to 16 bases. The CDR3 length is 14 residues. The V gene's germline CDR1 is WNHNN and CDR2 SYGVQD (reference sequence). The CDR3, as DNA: TGCGCCAGCAGCGAATTACAGGGAAGGAATGAGCAGTTCTTC. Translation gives CASSELQGRNEQFF.

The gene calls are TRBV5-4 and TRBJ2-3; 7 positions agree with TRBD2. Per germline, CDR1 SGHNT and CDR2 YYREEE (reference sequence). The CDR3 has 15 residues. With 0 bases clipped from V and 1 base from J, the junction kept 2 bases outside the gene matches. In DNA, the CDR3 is TGTGCCAGCAGCTTGGCCCTAGCGGGCACAGATACGCAGTATTTT. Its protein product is CASSLALAGTDTQYF.

The CDR3, as DNA: TGTGCCAGCATCACACCGGGACAGGGGGCAGGGTATGGCTACACCTTC. Translating gives CASITPGQGAGYGYTF. J is TRBJ1-2 and V is TRBV2; 12 nucleotides match TRBD1. CDR1 and CDR2 from the germline V gene are SNHLY and FYNNEI. The CDR3 totals 16 residues. Trimming at V came to 7 bases and at J to 5 bases, leaving 11 bases not matched to a gene. The full variable domain, with the rest looked up from reference TRBV2 and TRBJ1-2, is EPEVTQTPSHQVTQMGQEVILRCVPISNHLYFYWYRQILGQKVEFLVSFYNNEISEKSEIFDDQFSVERPDGSNFTLKIRSTKLEDSAMYFCASITPGQGAGYGYTFGSGTRLTVV.

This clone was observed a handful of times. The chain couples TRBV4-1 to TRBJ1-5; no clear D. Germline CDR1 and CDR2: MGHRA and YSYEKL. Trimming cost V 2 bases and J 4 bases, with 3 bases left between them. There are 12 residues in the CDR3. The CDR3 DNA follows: TGCGCCAGCAGCCAAAAAAATCAGCCCCAGCATTTT. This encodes CASSQKNQPQHF.

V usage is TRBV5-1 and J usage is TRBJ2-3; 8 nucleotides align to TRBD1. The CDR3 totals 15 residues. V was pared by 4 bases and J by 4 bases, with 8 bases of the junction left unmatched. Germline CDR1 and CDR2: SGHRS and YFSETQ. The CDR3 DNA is TGCGCCAGCAGCGCCGGACAGGGAAAGTCAGATACGCAGTATTTT. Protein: CASSAGQGKSDTQYF.

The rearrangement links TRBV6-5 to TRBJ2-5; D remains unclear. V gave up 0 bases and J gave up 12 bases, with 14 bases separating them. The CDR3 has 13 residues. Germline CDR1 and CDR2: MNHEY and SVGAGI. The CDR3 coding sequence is TGTGCCAGCAGTTACTCGTGGGTGGCTATGGAGTACTTC. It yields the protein CASSYSWVAMEYF.

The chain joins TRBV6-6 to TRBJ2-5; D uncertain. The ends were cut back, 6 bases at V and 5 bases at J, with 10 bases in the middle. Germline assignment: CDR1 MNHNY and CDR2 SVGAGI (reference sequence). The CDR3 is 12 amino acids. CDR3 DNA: TGTGCCAGCAGCCCCCTTGGGGAGACCCAGTACTTC. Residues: CASSPLGETQYF.

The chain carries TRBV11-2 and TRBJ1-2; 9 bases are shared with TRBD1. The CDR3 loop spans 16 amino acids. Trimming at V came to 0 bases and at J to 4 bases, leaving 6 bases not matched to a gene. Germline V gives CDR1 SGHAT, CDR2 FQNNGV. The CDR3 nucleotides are TGTGCCAGCAGCTTAGACCCGGACAGGGGCGCCTATGGCTACACCTTC. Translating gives CASSLDPDRGAYGYTF. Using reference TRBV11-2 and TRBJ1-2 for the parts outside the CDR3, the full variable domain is EAGVAQSPRYKIIEKRQSVAFWCNPISGHATLYWYQQILGQGPKLLIQFQNNGVVDDSQLPKDRFSAERLKGVDSTLKIQPAKLEDSAVYLCASSLDPDRGAYGYTFGSGTRLTVV.

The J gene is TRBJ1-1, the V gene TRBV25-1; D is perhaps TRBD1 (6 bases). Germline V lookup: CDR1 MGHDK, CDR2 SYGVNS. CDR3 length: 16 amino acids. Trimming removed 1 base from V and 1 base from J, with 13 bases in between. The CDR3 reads CASSESRGGANTEAFF. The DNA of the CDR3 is TGTGCCAGCAGTGAATCCCGTGGGGGGGCGAACACTGAAGCTTTCTTT.

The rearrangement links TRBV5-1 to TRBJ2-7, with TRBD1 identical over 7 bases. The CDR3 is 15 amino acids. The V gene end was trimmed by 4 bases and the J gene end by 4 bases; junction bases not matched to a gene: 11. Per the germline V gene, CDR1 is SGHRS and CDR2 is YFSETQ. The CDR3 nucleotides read TGCGCCAGCAGCCTTTCTGGGACAGCGCCTTACGAGCAGTACTTC. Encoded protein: CASSLSGTAPYEQYF. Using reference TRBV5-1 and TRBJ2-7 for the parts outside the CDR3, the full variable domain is KAGVTQTPRYLIKTRGQQVTLSCSPISGHRSVSWYQQTPGQGLQFLFEYFSETQRNKGNFPGRFSGRQFSNSRSEMNVSTLELGDSALYLCASSLSGTAPYEQYFGPGTRLTVT.

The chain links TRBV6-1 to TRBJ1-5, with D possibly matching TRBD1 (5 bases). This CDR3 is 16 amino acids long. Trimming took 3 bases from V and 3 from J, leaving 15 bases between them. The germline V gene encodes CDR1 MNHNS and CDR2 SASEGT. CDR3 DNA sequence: TGTGCCAGCAGTGAGGCCGGGGGTCAATACAATCAGCCCCAGCATTTT. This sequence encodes CASSEAGGQYNQPQHF.

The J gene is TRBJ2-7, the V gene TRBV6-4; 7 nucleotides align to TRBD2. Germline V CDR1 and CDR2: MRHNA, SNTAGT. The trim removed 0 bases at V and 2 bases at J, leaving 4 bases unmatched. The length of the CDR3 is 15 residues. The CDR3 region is CASSDSAGPAYEQYF. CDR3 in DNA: TGTGCCAGCAGTGACTCAGCGGGACCAGCCTACGAGCAGTACTTC.

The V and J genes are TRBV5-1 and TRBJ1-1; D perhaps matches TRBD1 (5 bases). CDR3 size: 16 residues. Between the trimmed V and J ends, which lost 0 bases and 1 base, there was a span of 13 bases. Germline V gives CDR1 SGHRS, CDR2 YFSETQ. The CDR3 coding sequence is TGCGCCAGCAGCTTGGAACCCCAGAGGGGGAACACTGAAGCTTTCTTT. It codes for CASSLEPQRGNTEAFF.

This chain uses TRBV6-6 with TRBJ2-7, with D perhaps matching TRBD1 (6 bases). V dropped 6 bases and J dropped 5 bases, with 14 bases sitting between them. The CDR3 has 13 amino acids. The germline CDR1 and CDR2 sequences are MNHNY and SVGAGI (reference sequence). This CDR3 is CASRQGVTHEQYF. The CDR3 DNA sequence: TGTGCCAGCAGACAGGGAGTAACCCACGAGCAGTACTTC.

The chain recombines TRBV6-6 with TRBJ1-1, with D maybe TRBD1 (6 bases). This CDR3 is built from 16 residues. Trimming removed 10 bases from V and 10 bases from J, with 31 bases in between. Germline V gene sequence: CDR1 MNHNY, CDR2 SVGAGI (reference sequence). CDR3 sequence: CATEPEVGAPEPGAFF. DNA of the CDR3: TGTGCCACCGAACCGGAGGTGGGGGCCCCCGAACCTGGAGCTTTCTTT.

CDR3: CASSIDRGGGYTF. The CDR3 DNA reads as TGTGCCAGCAGCATAGACAGGGGTGGCGGCTACACCTTC. The chain couples TRBV7-8 to TRBJ1-2; TRBD1 matches at 8 bases. V lost 5 bases to trimming and J lost 8 bases; unmatched junction nucleotides: 7. This CDR3 has 13 amino acids. In germline, CDR1 is SGHVS, CDR2 FQNEAQ.

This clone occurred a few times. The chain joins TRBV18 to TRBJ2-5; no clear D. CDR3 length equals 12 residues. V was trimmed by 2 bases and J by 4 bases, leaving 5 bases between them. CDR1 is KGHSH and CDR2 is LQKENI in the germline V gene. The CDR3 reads CASSPLGETQYF. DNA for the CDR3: TGTGCCAGCTCACCATTGGGAGAGACCCAGTACTTC. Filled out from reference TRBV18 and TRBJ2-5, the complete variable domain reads NAGVMQNPRHLVRRRGQEARLRCSPMKGHSHVYWYRQLPEEGLKFMVYLQKENIIDESGMPKERFSAEFPKEGPSILRIQQVVRGDSAAYFCASSPLGETQYFGPGTRLLVL.